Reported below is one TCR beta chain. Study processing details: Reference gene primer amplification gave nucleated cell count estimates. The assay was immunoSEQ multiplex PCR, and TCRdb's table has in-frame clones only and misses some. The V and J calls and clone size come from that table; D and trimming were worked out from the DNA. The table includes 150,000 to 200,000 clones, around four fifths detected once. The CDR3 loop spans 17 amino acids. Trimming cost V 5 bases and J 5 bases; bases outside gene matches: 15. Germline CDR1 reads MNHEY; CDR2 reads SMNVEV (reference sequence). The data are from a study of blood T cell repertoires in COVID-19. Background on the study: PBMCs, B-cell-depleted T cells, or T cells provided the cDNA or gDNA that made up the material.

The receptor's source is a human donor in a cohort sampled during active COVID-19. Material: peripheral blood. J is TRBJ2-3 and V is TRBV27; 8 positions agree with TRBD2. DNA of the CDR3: TGTGCCAGCAGTCCCGCTCCACCGCTAGCGGGTGGAGATACGCAGTATTTT. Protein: CASSPAPPLAGGDTQYF.